One TCR beta chain is described in this entry. This sample was taken from a study of blood T cell repertoires in COVID-19. Study-wide background: Collection of acute and convalescent COVID-19 samples took place in the United States, Italy and Spain. In each case, the material was cDNA or gDNA derived from T cells, B-cell-depleted T cells, or PBMCs.

The CDR3 runs 14 residues. Authors' processing steps: Amplified reference gene primers provided the basis for estimating nucleated cell counts. TCRdb's copy holds only in-frame clones and misses some; the assay was immunoSEQ multiplex PCR. Clonal size and the V and J genes are those of that table, whereas D and trimming came from the DNA. Among about 74,000 clones, around 88% were seen once, and the ten largest hold 1.5% to 2.5%. Sample: peripheral blood. The receptor was isolated from a woman older than 75 with active or convalescent COVID-19. The V call is TRBV12-1, the J call TRBJ1-4. TRBV12-1 is a recognized pseudogene. This CDR3 is CASSPREGREKLFF. The CDR3, as DNA: TGTGCCAGCAGCCCCAGGGAGGGAAGGGAAAAACTGTTTTTT.